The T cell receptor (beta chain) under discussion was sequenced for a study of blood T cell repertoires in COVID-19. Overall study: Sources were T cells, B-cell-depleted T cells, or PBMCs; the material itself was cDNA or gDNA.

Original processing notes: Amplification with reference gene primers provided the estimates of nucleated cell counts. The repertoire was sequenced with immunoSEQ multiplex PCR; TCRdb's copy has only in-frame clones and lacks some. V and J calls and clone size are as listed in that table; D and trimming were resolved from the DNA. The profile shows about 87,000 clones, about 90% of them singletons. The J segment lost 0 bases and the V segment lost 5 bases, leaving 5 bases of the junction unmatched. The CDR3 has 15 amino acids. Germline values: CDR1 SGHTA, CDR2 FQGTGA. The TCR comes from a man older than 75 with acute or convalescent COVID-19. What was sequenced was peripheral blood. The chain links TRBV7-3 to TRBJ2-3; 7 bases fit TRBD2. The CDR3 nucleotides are TGTGCCAGCAGCGAGAGCGGGACTAGCACAGATACGCAGTATTTT. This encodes CASSESGTSTDTQYF. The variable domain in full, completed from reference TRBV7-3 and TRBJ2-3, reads GAGVSQTPSNKVTEKGKYVELRCDPISGHTALYWYRQSLGQGPEFLIYFQGTGAADDSGLPNDRFFAVRPEGSVSTLKIQRTERGDSAVYLCASSESGTSTDTQYFGPGTRLTVL.